The source of this TCR beta chain is a study of T-cell reconstitution after alpha-beta-depleted transplantation in children. Preparing the TCRbeta library involved the use of unique molecular identifiers. TCRdb passed the PCR reads through MiXCR, listing each CDR3 protein once. The sample has about 97,000 distinct CDR3 sequences; approximately 6% are singletons. Study-level results: One year after transplant, T-cell counts and diversity came mostly from newly produced T cells. Surviving recipient T cells and thymic progenitors accounted for the high day-60 TCRbeta diversity observed in some patients. The origin of alpha-beta T cells about two months after transplant was reportedly several hundred expanded graft clones.

Worth noting for this clonotype: The antigen is undetermined.

Germline-derived CDR1 and CDR2 are LGHDT and YNNKEL (reference sequence). The germline V and J ends were trimmed by 4 bases and 7 bases, with 16 bases remaining between them. The CDR3 has 15 residues. The sample consisted of PBMCs, mostly from graft donor cells, taken 60 days after TCRalphabeta/CD19-depleted stem cell transplant. The genes are TRBV3-1 and TRBJ2-2; a weak D match, TRBD2 (6 bases). The clonotype comes from a female patient between 2 and 15 years old who had a stem cell transplant for Fanconi anemia, so the T cells may come from the graft donor. CDR3 sequence: CASSPWAGGDGELFF. For the CDR3, the DNA is TGTGCCAGCAGCCCTTGGGCCGGAGGGGACGGGGAGCTGTTTTTT.